This TCR beta chain was found in a study of T cells after posttransplantation cyclophosphamide. Profiling relied on immunoSEQ multiplex PCR, and the TCRdb table lists in-frame clones only, not all of them. Here the sample spans about 20,000 clones, about 68% being singletons. A marrow graft followed busulfan-fludarabine conditioning, with cyclophosphamide on days +3 and +4. This clone was counted only a few times. What it binds is unknown. Study-wide results and caveats: After PTCy, TRB diversity resembled that of CNI/methotrexate controls. Tissue-infiltrating T cells from skin or gut overlapped little with blood T cells. Later post-transplant blood repertoires were often dominated by donor CD8+ memory clones.

Germline V gene sequence: CDR1 MNHNS, CDR2 SASEGT. This CDR3 has 15 residues. V was pared by 6 bases and J by 3 bases, with 15 bases between. The gene calls are TRBV6-1 and TRBJ1-5; weak D call: TRBD1 (6 bases). The material sequenced was PBMCs, taken after an allogeneic stem cell transplant with post-transplant cyclophosphamide. This receptor was obtained from a male patient between 25 and 39 years old who received an allogeneic stem cell transplant from a related donor, was CMV-positive, and had acute GVHD only. Some T cells here may be from the graft donor. CDR3: CASSELGQSNQPQHF. The CDR3 nucleotides are TGTGCCAGCAGCGAATTAGGACAGTCCAATCAGCCCCAGCATTTT.